In its sample, the clone carrying this T cell receptor beta chain was seen many times. This entry comes from a study of molecular identifiers for immune sequencing clone quantification. The V gene's germline CDR1 is DFQATT and CDR2 SNEGSKA (reference sequence). This CDR3 contains 15 residues. V was trimmed by 0 bases and J by 3 bases, leaving 9 bases between them. TCRdb ran MiXCR on the PCR reads and lists one entry per CDR3 protein. The repertoire holds 300,000 to 400,000 distinct CDR3 sequences, with over 20% as singletons. Specimen: naive CD8+ T cells from blood, with Jurkat cell RNA spiked in. Subset meaning: FACS-sorted CD8+CD4-CCR7+CD45RA+ naive T cells. The V and J genes are TRBV20-1 and TRBJ2-6; D is unresolved. The receptor's source is a human donor in good health. Some libraries in this study had Jurkat cell RNA spiked in. The CDR3 sequence is CSARDHGVGANVLTF. CDR3 in DNA: TGCAGTGCTAGAGATCATGGGGTTGGGGCCAACGTCCTGACTTTC.